The clone carrying this T cell receptor beta chain was observed a handful of times. Its specificity is not known. These data originate in a study of beta chain features in type 1 diabetes. In the study overall: Age and gender were similar between patients and healthy donors, as were cell yields. Study-wide results and caveats: The cDNA sequencing approach could over-represent high-TCR-expressing cells. TCRB CDR3s were moderately but significantly shorter in Type 1 diabetes patients in all four CD4+ subsets. Naive, central memory and Treg TCRB repertoires seemed to resemble each other more closely in patients than they did in healthy donors. Any HLA-type effect on TCRB rearrangement remained unresolved here.

Isolated RNA was reverse transcribed in full, so expressed TCRB transcripts were sequenced. The repertoire was sequenced with immunoSEQ multiplex PCR; TCRdb's copy has only in-frame clones and lacks some. The sample holds a few hundred thousand clones, 24% seen once. The CDR3 runs 14 residues. The junction had 8 bases not matched to a gene; V was cut back by 5 bases and J by 4 bases. Per germline, CDR1 SGHDT and CDR2 YYEEEE. Sequences were obtained from naive CD4+ T cells from blood. This TCR was recovered from a woman in her twenties or thirties with type 1 diabetes. The chain is built from TRBV5-6 and TRBJ1-1; 7 positions match TRBD1. As DNA, the CDR3 is TGTGCCAGCAGACTGGGACAGATTTTCACTGAAGCTTTCTTT. Protein product: CASRLGQIFTEAFF.